This T cell receptor (beta chain) was sequenced in a study of T cells after yellow fever vaccination. The germline V gene encodes CDR1 DFQATT and CDR2 SNEGSKA (reference sequence). There are 12 residues in the CDR3. Between the trimmed V and J ends, which lost 5 bases and 7 bases, there was a span of 13 bases. TCR cDNA was made by 5'RACE template switching, adding a universal primer site and UMIs. TCRdb fed the 5' RACE reads into MiXCR, producing one record per CDR3 protein. The sample lists 600,000 to 750,000 distinct CDR3 sequences; 12% were seen once. The sequencing here drew on PBMCs, taken on the day of the yellow fever booster vaccination. This clonotype originated in a man aged 30 to 45 who received the YFV17D yellow fever vaccine. The chain combines TRBV20-1 with TRBJ2-3; D gene uncertain. The CDR3 loop reads CSAQPSRHTQYF. The CDR3 DNA sequence: TGCAGTGCTCAGCCATCGAGGCATACGCAGTATTTT.